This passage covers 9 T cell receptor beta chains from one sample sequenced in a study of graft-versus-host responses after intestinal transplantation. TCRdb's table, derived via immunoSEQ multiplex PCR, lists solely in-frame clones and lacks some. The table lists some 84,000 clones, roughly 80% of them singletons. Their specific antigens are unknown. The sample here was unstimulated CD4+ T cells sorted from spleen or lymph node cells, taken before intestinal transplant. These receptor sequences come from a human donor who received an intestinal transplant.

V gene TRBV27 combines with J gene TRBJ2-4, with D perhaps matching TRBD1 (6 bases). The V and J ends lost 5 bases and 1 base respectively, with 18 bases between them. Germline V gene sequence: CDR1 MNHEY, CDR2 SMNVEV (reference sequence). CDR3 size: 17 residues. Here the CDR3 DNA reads TGTGCCAGCAGTCCAAGACAGGCTACGCGGGCCAAAAACATTCAGTACTTC. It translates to CASSPRQATRAKNIQYF.

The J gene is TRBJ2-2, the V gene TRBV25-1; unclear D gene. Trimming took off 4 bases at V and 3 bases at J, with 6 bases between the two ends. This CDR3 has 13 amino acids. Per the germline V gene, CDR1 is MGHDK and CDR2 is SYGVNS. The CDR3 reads CASSGGDTGELFF. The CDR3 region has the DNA TGTGCCAGCAGTGGCGGAGACACCGGGGAGCTGTTTTTT. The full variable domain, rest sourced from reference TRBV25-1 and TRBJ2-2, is EADIYQTPRYLVIGTGKKITLECSQTMGHDKMYWYQQDPGMELHLIHYSYGVNSTEKGDLSSESTVSRIRTEHFPLTLESARPSHTSQYLCASSGGDTGELFFGEGSRLTVL.

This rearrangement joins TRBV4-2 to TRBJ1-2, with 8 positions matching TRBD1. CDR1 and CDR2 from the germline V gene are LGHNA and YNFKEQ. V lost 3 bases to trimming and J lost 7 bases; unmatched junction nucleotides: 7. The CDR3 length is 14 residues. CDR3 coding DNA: TGTGCCAGCAGCCAGCAGACAGGGGCGGGTGGCTACACCTTC. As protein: CASSQQTGAGGYTF.

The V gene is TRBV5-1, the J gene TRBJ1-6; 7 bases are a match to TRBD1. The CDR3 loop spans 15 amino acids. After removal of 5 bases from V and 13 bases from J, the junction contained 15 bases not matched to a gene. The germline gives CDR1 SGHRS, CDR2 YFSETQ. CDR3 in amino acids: CASRPGTAALSPLHF. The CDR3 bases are TGCGCCAGCAGACCCGGGACAGCCGCTCTAAGCCCCCTCCACTTT. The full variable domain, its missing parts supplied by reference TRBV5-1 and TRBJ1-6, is KAGVTQTPRYLIKTRGQQVTLSCSPISGHRSVSWYQQTPGQGLQFLFEYFSETQRNKGNFPGRFSGRQFSNSRSEMNVSTLELGDSALYLCASRPGTAALSPLHFGNGTRLTVT.

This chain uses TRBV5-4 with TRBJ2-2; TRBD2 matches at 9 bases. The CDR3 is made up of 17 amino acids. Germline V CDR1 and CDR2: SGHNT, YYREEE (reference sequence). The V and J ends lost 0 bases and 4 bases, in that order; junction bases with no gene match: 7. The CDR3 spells CASSLGLAGLATGELFF. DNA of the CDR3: TGTGCCAGCAGCTTGGGGCTAGCGGGGCTCGCCACCGGGGAGCTGTTTTTT.

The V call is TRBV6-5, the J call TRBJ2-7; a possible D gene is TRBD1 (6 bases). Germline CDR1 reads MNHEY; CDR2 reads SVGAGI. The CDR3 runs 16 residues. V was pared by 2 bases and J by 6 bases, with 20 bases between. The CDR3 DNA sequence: TGTGCCAGCAGTTACGATCGACAGGCCTTCGGGATCGAGCAGTACTTC. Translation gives CASSYDRQAFGIEQYF.

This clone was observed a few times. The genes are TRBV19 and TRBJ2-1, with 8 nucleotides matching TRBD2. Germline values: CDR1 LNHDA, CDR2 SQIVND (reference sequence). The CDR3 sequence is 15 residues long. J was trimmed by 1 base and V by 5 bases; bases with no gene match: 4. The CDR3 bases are TGTGCCAGTAGTGATGCGGGGGGTTCCTACAATGAGCAGTTCTTC. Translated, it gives CASSDAGGSYNEQFF.

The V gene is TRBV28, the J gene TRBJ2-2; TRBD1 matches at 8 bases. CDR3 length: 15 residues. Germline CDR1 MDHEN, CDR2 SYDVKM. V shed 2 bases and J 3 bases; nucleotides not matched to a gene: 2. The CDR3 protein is CASSLGQGYTGELFF. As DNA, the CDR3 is TGTGCCAGCAGTTTAGGACAGGGTTACACCGGGGAGCTGTTTTTT. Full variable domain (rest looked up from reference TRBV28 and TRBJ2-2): DVKVTQSSRYLVKRTGEKVFLECVQDMDHENMFWYRQDPGLGLRLIYFSYDVKMKEKGDIPEGYSVSREKKERFSLILESASTNQTSMYLCASSLGQGYTGELFFGEGSRLTVL.

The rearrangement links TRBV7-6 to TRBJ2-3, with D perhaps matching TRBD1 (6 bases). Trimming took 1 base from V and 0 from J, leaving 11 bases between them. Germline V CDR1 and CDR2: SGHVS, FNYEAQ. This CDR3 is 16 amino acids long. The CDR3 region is CASSLGVTGSTDTQYF. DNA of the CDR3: TGTGCCAGCAGCTTAGGTGTAACAGGGAGCACAGATACGCAGTATTTT.